Listed here are 9 T cell receptor beta chains from one sample, sequenced in a study of T cells after yellow fever vaccination. One entry per CDR3 protein results from TCRdb running MiXCR on the 5' RACE reads. The top ten clones hold roughly 43% of a sample with more than 95,000 distinct CDR3 sequences, around 15% of them seen once. The material sequenced was CD8+ T cells sorted from PBMCs, taken 5 days after the yellow fever booster vaccination. The receptors stem from a young man who received the YFV17D yellow fever vaccine.

The table lists this clonotype with a few counts. The chain is built from TRBV12-3 or TRBV12-4 and TRBJ2-3; D possibly corresponds to TRBD2 (6 bases). The CDR3 extends over 14 amino acids. Trimming pared 5 bases from V and 4 bases from J, leaving 13 bases between. The CDR3 DNA follows: TGTGCCAGCAGTCTGGGGTGGGGGGCAGATACGCAGTATTTT. Protein sequence: CASSLGWGADTQYF.

This clonotype was detected a few times. CDR3 sequence: CASSEYEGTDTQYF. CDR3 coding DNA: TGTGCCAGCAGTGAATACGAGGGAACAGATACGCAGTATTTT. This sequence joins TRBV25-1 and TRBJ2-3; a weak D match, TRBD2 (5 bases). The germline V and J ends were trimmed by 0 bases and 3 bases, with 7 bases remaining between them. This CDR3 comprises 14 residues. Looked up from germline, CDR1 is MGHDK and CDR2 is SYGVNS. Together with reference TRBV25-1 and TRBJ2-3, the CDR3 gives the full variable domain: EADIYQTPRYLVIGTGKKITLECSQTMGHDKMYWYQQDPGMELHLIHYSYGVNSTEKGDLSSESTVSRIRTEHFPLTLESARPSHTSQYLCASSEYEGTDTQYFGPGTRLTVL.

The chain links TRBV4-1 to TRBJ1-6; a possible D gene is TRBD1 (6 bases). Germline V gene data show CDR1 as MGHRA and CDR2 as YSYEKL. V was cut by 0 bases and J by 10 bases, with 13 bases left in between. This CDR3 has 15 amino acids. The CDR3: CASSQDQQGRSPLHF. CDR3 coding DNA: TGCGCCAGCAGCCAAGATCAACAGGGACGGTCACCCCTCCACTTT.

This clonotype was detected a few times. The chain links TRBV4-2 to TRBJ2-3; 10 positions agree with TRBD2. Per the germline V gene, CDR1 is LGHNA and CDR2 is YNFKEQ. V shed 4 bases and J 2 bases; nucleotides not matched to a gene: 6. The CDR3 loop spans 16 amino acids. The chain's CDR3 is CASSLGSGGATDTQYF. DNA of the CDR3: TGTGCCAGCAGCCTGGGCAGCGGGGGGGCCACAGATACGCAGTATTTT.

There are a few counts of this clonotype. The V gene is TRBV29-1, the J gene TRBJ1-5, with D possibly being TRBD1 (5 bases). Trimming took off 4 bases at V and 3 bases at J, with 13 bases between the two ends. Germline CDR1 SQVTM, CDR2 ANQGSEA. This CDR3 comprises 14 residues. CDR3 sequence reads: CSVAAQGNNQPQHF. CDR3 nucleotides: TGCAGCGTTGCGGCTCAGGGAAACAATCAGCCCCAGCATTTT.

This clonotype was picked up a small number of times. This sequence joins TRBV3-1 and TRBJ1-1, with 10 positions matching TRBD1. The V segment lost 4 bases and the J segment 4 bases; nucleotides outside the gene matches: 12. This CDR3 is built from 17 residues. CDR1 is LGHDT, CDR2 YNNKEL, per germline (reference sequence). CDR3 DNA: TGTGCCAGCAGCCCCTTCCGGGACAGGGGCGATGGCACTGAAGCTTTCTTT. Residues: CASSPFRDRGDGTEAFF.

This clonotype was recorded at least ten times. The rearrangement uses TRBV15 and TRBJ2-1; possibly TRBD1 or TRBD2 for D (5 bases each). Germline V gives CDR1 LNHNV, CDR2 YYDKDF (reference sequence). This CDR3 contains 16 residues. The V gene lost 3 bases and the J gene lost 4 bases, with 16 bases spanning the gap. CDR3 protein: CATSRGISGPYNEQFF. The CDR3 nucleotides read TGTGCCACCAGCAGGGGGATTTCGGGGCCATACAATGAGCAGTTCTTC.

V usage is TRBV9 and J usage is TRBJ2-3; 8 nucleotides agree with TRBD2. CDR1 and CDR2 from the germline V gene are SGDLS and YYNGEE. This CDR3 is built from 17 residues. V shed 3 bases, J shed 2 bases, and the junction held 11 bases outside the gene matches. The CDR3: CASSAITGGAFTDTQYF. In DNA form, the CDR3 reads TGTGCCAGCAGCGCCATTACCGGGGGGGCCTTCACAGATACGCAGTATTTT.

The rearrangement links TRBV7-2 to TRBJ2-3; 14 bases map to TRBD2. The V gene's germline CDR1 is SGHTA and CDR2 FQGNSA. The CDR3 runs to 17 residues. With V trimmed by 5 bases and J by 5 bases, 9 bases remained unmatched. The CDR3, as DNA: TGTGCCAGCAGCGACCTGGGACTAGCGGGGGCAGGAGATACGCAGTATTTT. Translated, it gives CASSDLGLAGAGDTQYF.